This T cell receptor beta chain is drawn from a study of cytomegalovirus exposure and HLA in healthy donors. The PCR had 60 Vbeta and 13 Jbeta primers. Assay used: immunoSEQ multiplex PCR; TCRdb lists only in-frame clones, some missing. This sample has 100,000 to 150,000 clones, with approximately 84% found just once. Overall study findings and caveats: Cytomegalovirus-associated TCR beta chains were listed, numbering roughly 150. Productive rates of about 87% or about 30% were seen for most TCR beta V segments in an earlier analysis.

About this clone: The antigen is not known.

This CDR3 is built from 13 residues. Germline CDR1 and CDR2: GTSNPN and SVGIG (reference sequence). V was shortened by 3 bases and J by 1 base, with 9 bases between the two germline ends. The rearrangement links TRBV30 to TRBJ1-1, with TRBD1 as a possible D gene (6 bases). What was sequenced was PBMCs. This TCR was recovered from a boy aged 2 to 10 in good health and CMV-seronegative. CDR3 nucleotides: TGTGCCTGGAGACAGGGCCCGAACACTGAAGCTTTCTTT. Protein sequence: CAWRQGPNTEAFF.